Following are 20 T cell receptor beta chains from one sample sequenced in a study of Graves' ophthalmopathy and Graves' hyperthyroidism. Transcripts of RNA were the source for amplifying TCR beta CDR3 regions. The authors performed first-round RT-PCR with HTBI primers and then a second-round multiplex PCR. Each CDR3 protein is one row after TCRdb ran MiXCR on the multiplex PCR reads. The sample contains over a million distinct CDR3 sequences, roughly two fifths of which appear only once. Sequencing was performed on peripheral blood or thyroid tissue (not recorded which). The receptors here all came from an adult man with Graves' hyperthyroidism.

The chain joins TRBV7-2 to TRBJ1-4, with TRBD1 identical over 10 bases. The length of the CDR3 is 13 residues. V shed 5 bases and J 10 bases; nucleotides not matched to a gene: 4. Germline V gene lookup returns CDR1 SGHTA and CDR2 FQGNSA. The CDR3 DNA is TGTGCCAGCAGCGGCGGGGACAGGGGAAAACTGTTTTTT. Protein sequence: CASSGGDRGKLFF.

There are many counts of this clonotype. This chain uses TRBV10-1 with TRBJ2-5, with 15 bases aligning to TRBD2. Losses at the gene ends were 6 bases for V and 4 bases for J; bases not matched to a gene: 9. CDR1 is WNHNN, CDR2 SYGVQD, per germline (reference sequence). The CDR3 consists of 17 residues. The CDR3, as DNA: TGCGCCAGCAGGGACCCAGGACTAGCGGGAGGGGGAGAGACCCAGTACTTC. Amino acids: CASRDPGLAGGGETQYF.

With regard to this clonotype: Possible read error: a much larger clone is one base away. V gene TRBV10-1 combines with J gene TRBJ1-1, with D unresolved. This CDR3 region has 9 residues. Germline V gives CDR1 WNHNN, CDR2 SYGVQD (reference sequence). CDR3 in DNA: TGCGCCAAGAACGCTGAAGCTTTCTTT. Residues: CAKNAEAFF.

This chain links TRBV7-9 with TRBJ2-5, with D maybe TRBD2 (5 bases). Trimming cost V 5 bases and J 9 bases, with 13 bases left between them. Germline assignment: CDR1 SEHNR and CDR2 FQNEAQ (reference sequence). CDR3 length equals 12 residues. CDR3 nucleotide sequence: TGTGCCAGCAGCGTAGGAGGTCAGCCCCAGTACTTC. It encodes CASSVGGQPQYF.

Many counts were recorded for this clonotype. The chain combines TRBV14 with TRBJ1-6; D uncertain. CDR3 length equals 14 residues. Per germline, CDR1 SGHDN and CDR2 FVKESK. Deletions cut 3 bases from V and 9 bases from J, with 12 bases between. The CDR3 DNA reads TGTGCCAGCAGCCATAAGACCGCCGGTTCACCCCTCCACTTT. It translates to CASSHKTAGSPLHF.

This clonotype was counted between two and nine times. A read error may be the cause here, since a much bigger clone is one base away. This chain connects TRBV10-3 to TRBJ2-7; TRBD1 or TRBD2 may be the D gene (6 bases each). The germline CDR1 and CDR2 sequences are ENHRY and SYGVKD. The length of the CDR3 is 12 residues. CDR3 protein: CATEGGAYGQYF. The CDR3 DNA reads as TGTGCCACCGAGGGGGGAGCCTACGGGCAGTACTTC.

Worth noting for this clonotype: Without the conserved terminal phenylalanine or tryptophan, this CDR3 likely stems from a read error. The chain couples TRBV29-1 to TRBJ2-6; tentative D call: TRBD2 (6 bases). V lost 4 bases and J lost 10, with 11 bases in between. CDR1 and CDR2 (germline): SQVTM, ANQGSEA. This CDR3 region has 12 residues. The CDR3 here is CSVVAGSNVLTL. The CDR3 nucleotides are TGCAGCGTTGTCGCGGGGTCGAACGTCCTGACTCTC.

This clonotype was found many times. The chain uses TRBV29-1 and TRBJ1-4; TRBD1 is a possible D gene (6 bases). The CDR3 consists of 13 residues. V lost 6 bases and J lost 7, with 15 bases in between. Germline loops: CDR1 SQVTM, CDR2 ANQGSEA. The CDR3 protein is CSVLRGAGEKLFF. The CDR3 DNA sequence: TGCAGCGTCCTGAGGGGGGCGGGTGAAAAACTGTTTTTT.

This clonotype was recorded a few times. The V gene is TRBV10-1, the J gene TRBJ2-3; D tentatively fits TRBD1 or TRBD2 (5 bases each). Trimming took 3 bases from V and 4 from J, leaving 11 bases between them. CDR1 and CDR2 from the germline V gene are WNHNN and SYGVQD (reference sequence). There are 14 residues in the CDR3. In DNA form, the CDR3 reads TGCGCCAGCAGTGAAGGTCGGGGACCAGATACGCAGTATTTT. This codes for CASSEGRGPDTQYF.

V is TRBV2 and J is TRBJ2-7, with a weak D call TRBD2 (5 bases). CDR3 size: 16 residues. V was shortened by 7 bases and J by 1 base, with 20 bases between the two germline ends. Germline values: CDR1 SNHLY, CDR2 FYNNEI. CDR3 coding DNA: TGTGCCAGCAAACTGACAAGGTCAAGAGGGTCCTACGAGCAGTACTTC. Its protein is CASKLTRSRGSYEQYF.

This clonotype showed up many times. The chain has TRBV29-1 and TRBJ1-4; 8 nucleotides line up with TRBD1. Germline CDR1 SQVTM, CDR2 ANQGSEA. Trimming at V came to 0 bases and at J to 12 bases, leaving 9 bases not matched to a gene. The CDR3 is made up of 14 amino acids. CDR3 loop: CSVEDSGQGLELFF. The CDR3 DNA reads as TGCAGCGTTGAAGATTCAGGACAGGGCCTAGAACTGTTTTTT.

The J gene is TRBJ2-7, the V gene TRBV10-2; the D is unclear. This CDR3 spans 15 amino acids. In germline, CDR1 is WSHSY, CDR2 SAAADI. V lost 2 bases and J 5 bases, leaving 16 bases between the germline ends. The CDR3 protein is CASSEPDLKADEQYF. The CDR3 nucleotides read TGCGCCAGCAGTGAGCCGGACCTCAAGGCTGACGAGCAGTACTTC.

A word on this clonotype: A single base separates this from a much larger clone, so it may be a read error. The gene calls are TRBV15 and TRBJ2-7, with D uncertain. Trimming pared 2 bases from V and 0 bases from J, leaving 14 bases between. CDR1 is LNHNV, CDR2 YYDKDF, per germline (reference sequence). The CDR3 length is 16 residues. The chain's CDR3 is CATSRTSGASSYEQYF. CDR3 DNA: TGTGCCACCAGCAGAACCTCTGGCGCCAGCTCCTACGAGCAGTACTTC.

The chain links TRBV28 to TRBJ2-7, with a weak D call TRBD2 (7 bases). V was clipped by 4 bases and J by 3 bases, with 16 bases between them. Per the germline V gene, CDR1 is MDHEN and CDR2 is SYDVKM. The CDR3 is 15 residues long. CDR3 sequence reads: CASSSGGGGHYEQYF. In nucleotides, the CDR3 is TGTGCCAGCAGTTCTGGAGGGGGGGGACACTACGAGCAGTACTTC.

This clonotype has a count of ten or more. This chain joins TRBV5-4 and TRBJ2-7, with 10 bases lining up with TRBD2. The trim removed 4 bases at V and 6 bases at J, leaving 4 bases unmatched. Germline V lookup: CDR1 SGHNT, CDR2 YYREEE (reference sequence). This CDR3 is 13 amino acids long. CDR3 residues: CASSPRTSGEQYF. The CDR3 DNA reads TGTGCCAGCAGCCCCCGGACTAGCGGCGAGCAGTACTTC.

This clonotype was detected once. One end of the junction does not line up with germline, which may come from a read error. The CDR3 reads CASSQDRQGAFDEQYF. The DNA of the CDR3 is TGCGCCAGCAGCCAAGACCGACAGGGGGCTTTCGACGAGCAGTACTTC. V is TRBV7-9 and J is TRBJ2-7; 10 bases match TRBD1. The CDR3 runs 16 residues. Germline assignment: CDR1 SEHNR and CDR2 FQNEAQ (reference sequence).

The chain employs TRBV5-6 and TRBJ2-5; TRBD2 matches 7 bases. This CDR3 has 17 residues. Germline CDR1 and CDR2: SGHDT and YYEEEE. Losses at the gene ends were 4 bases for V and 3 bases for J; bases not matched to a gene: 15. The chain's CDR3 is CASSTLGRGLAEETQYF. The CDR3 DNA reads as TGTGCCAGCAGCACCTTAGGGCGTGGTCTAGCGGAAGAGACCCAGTACTTC.

The sample holds a few counts of this clonotype. V gene TRBV6-6 combines with J gene TRBJ2-7, with no clear D. Germline V lookup: CDR1 MNHNY, CDR2 SVGAGI (reference sequence). Trimming left V 2 bases short and J 6 bases short, with 8 bases between. This CDR3 comprises 12 residues. The CDR3 is CASSYEWGEQYF. The DNA of the CDR3 is TGTGCCAGCAGTTACGAGTGGGGCGAGCAGTACTTC.

This clonotype occurred once. The V call is TRBV28, the J call TRBJ1-5; D is uncertain. From germline, CDR1 is MDHEN and CDR2 SYDVKM. The V end lost 3 bases, the J end lost 14 bases, and 14 bases lay between the germline ends. The CDR3 spans 12 residues. The CDR3 spells CASSFTEGYEHF. The CDR3 DNA reads TGTGCCAGCAGTTTTACGGAGGGCTACGAGCATTTT.

This clonotype appeared many times. This chain connects TRBV29-1 to TRBJ2-2; D is perhaps TRBD2 (5 bases). Germline CDR1 SQVTM, CDR2 ANQGSEA. The CDR3 runs to 14 residues. V was trimmed by 4 bases and J by 6 bases, leaving 15 bases between them. In nucleotides, the CDR3 is TGCAGCGTTGGCCGGGGTGGTTTGTCCGGGGAGCTGTTTTTT. Translated: CSVGRGGLSGELFF.